What follows describes a single T cell receptor beta chain. Its cognate antigen is unknown. The PCR had 60 Vbeta and 13 Jbeta primers. Generated by immunoSEQ multiplex PCR, the TCRdb table keeps only in-frame clones and is missing some. The sample yields more than 85,000 clones, roughly 79% seen once. Germline CDR1 reads SGHVS; CDR2 reads FQNEAQ. This CDR3 spans 15 amino acids. V lost 8 bases to trimming and J lost 3 bases, with 14 bases between them. This sample was taken from a study of cytomegalovirus exposure and HLA in healthy donors. Study results and limitations: As a later analysis revealed, the rate of TCR association differed by HLA locus, with DRB1 most and HLA-C fewest.

This sequence joins TRBV7-8 and TRBJ1-6; maybe TRBD1 (5 bases). Sequenced: PBMCs. This receptor was identified in a woman aged 45 to 65 in good health and CMV-seropositive. The CDR3 DNA reads as TGTGCCAGCTCCGCCGGGACTGGCTATAATTCACCCCTCCACTTT. This gives the protein CASSAGTGYNSPLHF.